The rows below give T cell receptor beta chains drawn from one sample of a study of shared clonotypes between healthy human individuals. TCRdb's table, derived via immunoSEQ multiplex PCR, lists solely in-frame clones and lacks some. The sample lists fewer than 650,000 clones, about three quarters occurring once. Sample: PBMCs. The receptors shown here come from a middle-aged woman in good health. Some clones in this sample may be carry-over from other donors' samples. CDR3s include the opening cysteine and the closing phenylalanine or tryptophan. Each record gives: D gene, clone size, J gene, V gene, CDR3 DNA, CDR3 protein. D genes are given only for firm matches. Not all rows give a size; the values are once, few, many and, for expanded clones, a class.

NA	NA	TRBJ2-5	TRBV30	TGTGCCTGGAGTGTAAACCTCCAAGAGACCCAGTACTTC	CAWSVNLQETQYF
TRBD2	NA	TRBJ2-7	TRBV19	TGTGCCAGTAGTATAGTACTAGCGGGATCCTACGAGCAGTACTTC	CASSIVLAGSYEQYF
NA	NA	TRBJ1-4	TRBV27	TGTGCCAGCAGTTTTCACGGGCGTAAGAATGAAAAACTGTTTTTT	CASSFHGRKNEKLFF
NA	NA	TRBJ2-7	TRBV6-4	TGTGCCAGCAGTGAAGCCTCAGGAAACTACGAGCAGTACTTC	CASSEASGNYEQYF
NA	NA	TRBJ2-7	TRBV28	TGTGCCAGCAGTCAGCCGCGCGAGCAGTACTTC	CASSQPREQYF
TRBD1	few	TRBJ2-7	TRBV4-1	TGCGCCAGCAGCCTAGACAGGGACTACGAGCAGTACTTC	CASSLDRDYEQYF
NA	NA	TRBJ2-6	TRBV2	TGTGCCAGCAGTCGGCCGGGGCTATCTGGGGCCAACGTCCTGACTTTC	CASSRPGLSGANVLTF
TRBD2	NA	TRBJ2-7	TRBV27	TGTGCCAGCAGTCTTCACCCAAGCGGGGCTGGCTACGAGCAGTACTTC	CASSLHPSGAGYEQYF
NA	few	TRBJ2-1	TRBV27	TGTGCCAGCACCGGGTCCCTAGGGCACAATGAGCAGTTCTTC	CASTGSLGHNEQFF
TRBD1	few	TRBJ2-2	TRBV28	TGTGCCAGCAGTTCGGTAGGGGGCATCGGGGAGCTGTTTTTT	CASSSVGGIGELFF
NA	NA	TRBJ2-2	TRBV7-8	TGTGCCAGCAGCGGTACAGGGTTGACCGGGGAGCTGTTTTTT	CASSGTGLTGELFF
NA	NA	TRBJ1-4	TRBV4-2	TGTGCCAGCAGCCAAGATCCACAGCCTCATGAAAAACTGTTTTTT	CASSQDPQPHEKLFF
NA	few	TRBJ2-7	TRBV6-5	TGTGCCAGCAGTTACTCTGGCATTTACTACGAGCAGTACTTC	CASSYSGIYYEQYF
TRBD2	NA	TRBJ2-7	TRBV28	TGTGCCAGCAGGGTCTCTAGCGGGAGGGTAGTAACCTACGAGCAGTACTTC	CASRVSSGRVVTYEQYF
NA	NA	TRBJ1-2	TRBV28	TGTGCCAGCACCTCACGGAGGAGGAAGGCGGACTATGGCTACACCTTC	CASTSRRRKADYGYTF
TRBD1	NA	TRBJ1-4	TRBV25-1	TGTGCCAGCAGTGCTGCATACAGGGGCCGGAATGAAAAACTGTTTTTT	CASSAAYRGRNEKLFF
TRBD1	NA	TRBJ2-1	TRBV7-2	TGTGCCAGCAGCTTAGTTGCAGGGGGTTGGGATGAGCAGTTCTTC	CASSLVAGGWDEQFF
TRBD1	NA	TRBJ2-3	TRBV2	TGTGCCAGCAGTATTACAGGGGGCTGGGCAGATACGCAGTATTTT	CASSITGGWADTQYF
TRBD2	NA	TRBJ2-7	TRBV7-2	TGTGCCAGCAGCTCCCGACTAGCGGGAGGGTTATCCTACGAGCAGTACTTC	CASSSRLAGGLSYEQYF
TRBD2	NA	TRBJ2-1	TRBV6-4	TGTGCCAGCAGTGAGGCCCTAGCGGAGGCATACAATGAGCAGTTCTTC	CASSEALAEAYNEQFF
TRBD1	NA	TRBJ2-1	TRBV7-9	TGTGCCAGCAGCCTGCGGGACAGGGGGTACAATGAGCAGTTCTTC	CASSLRDRGYNEQFF
TRBD2	NA	TRBJ2-5	TRBV5-6	TGTGCCAGCAGCTTGTTCCCGACTAGCGGGAGTGAGACCCAGTACTTC	CASSLFPTSGSETQYF
NA	few	TRBJ1-1	TRBV6-1	TGTGCCAGCAGTGACACAGGGCACACTGAAGCTTTCTTT	CASSDTGHTEAFF
NA	many	TRBJ1-5	TRBV19	TGTGCCAGTAGTATGGGGTTTGGGAATCAGCCCCAGCATTTT	CASSMGFGNQPQHF
TRBD2	NA	TRBJ2-1	TRBV5-4	TGTGCCAGCAGTACCGGGACTAGCGTTGTCGATGAGCAGTTCTTC	CASSTGTSVVDEQFF
TRBD1	NA	TRBJ2-7	TRBV19	TGTGCCAGTAGCGAGCAACAGGGGAGTTACGAGCAGTACTTC	CASSEQQGSYEQYF
NA	few	TRBJ1-6	TRBV6-1	TGTGCCAGCAGTGATGAGGACAGTGGTAATTCACCCCTCCACTTT	CASSDEDSGNSPLHF
TRBD2	NA	TRBJ2-3	TRBV15	TGTGCCACCAGCAGAGAAACTAGCGGGAGAGGTGATGCGCAGTATTTT	CATSRETSGRGDAQYF
NA	few	TRBJ2-4	TRBV4-3	TGCGCCAGCAGCCAAGAAGTTTGGGCGGGTTTCAAAAACATTCAGTACTTC	CASSQEVWAGFKNIQYF
TRBD2	NA	TRBJ2-2	TRBV14	TGTGCCAGCAGCCATCGGCTAGCGGCGAACACCGGGGAGCTGTTTTTT	CASSHRLAANTGELFF
TRBD1	once	TRBJ2-6	TRBV10-3	TGTGCCATCAGCGACTACCAGGGGGCGGGGGCCAACGTCCTGACTTTC	CAISDYQGAGANVLTF
NA	NA	TRBJ2-1	TRBV28	TGTGCCAGCAGTCTACTGGGGACAAACAATGAGCAGTTCTTC	CASSLLGTNNEQFF
TRBD1	NA	TRBJ1-1	TRBV15	TGTGCCACCAGCAGAGGGGGACAGGGGAAGACTGAAGCTTTCTTT	CATSRGGQGKTEAFF
NA	once	TRBJ1-5	TRBV7-9	TGTGCCAGCAGCTTAGTAGTCGGCCAGCCCCAGCATTTT	CASSLVVGQPQHF
NA	NA	TRBJ2-7	TRBV4-3	TGCGCCAGCAGCCCTTCCTTCAGGGAGACCTACGAGCAGTACTTC	CASSPSFRETYEQYF
TRBD2	few	TRBJ2-1	TRBV4-2	TGTGCCAGCAGCCAAGCCTATAGCGGGAGTGCATACAATGAGCAGTTCTTC	CASSQAYSGSAYNEQFF
NA	NA	TRBJ1-2	TRBV30	TGTGCCTGGAGTCCGGGACTCAGACCCCATGGCTACACCTTC	CAWSPGLRPHGYTF
NA	NA	TRBJ1-2	TRBV6-1	TGTGCCAGCACTAGCGACAGTAACTATGGCTACACCTTC	CASTSDSNYGYTF
TRBD2	NA	TRBJ2-1	TRBV5-1	TGCGCCAGCAGCTTTGGGGCGGGAGGGCTTCGATACAATGAGCAGTTCTTC	CASSFGAGGLRYNEQFF
NA	few	TRBJ1-2	TRBV9	TGTGCCAGCAGCGTAGATAGTAACTATGGCTACACCTTC	CASSVDSNYGYTF
NA	NA	TRBJ1-1	TRBV7-3	TGTGCCAGCAGCCGTGGCGGCGGGGGGAACACTGAAGCTTTCTTT	CASSRGGGGNTEAFF
NA	once	TRBJ2-7	TRBV1	TGCACCAGCAGCCCTTCGTTAAGCGGGCCGGCCTACGAGCAGTACTTC	CTSSPSLSGPAYEQYF
TRBD2	NA	TRBJ2-7	TRBV27	TGTGCCAGCAGTTCCTGGACTAGCGGTCCCTACGAGCAGTACTTC	CASSSWTSGPYEQYF
NA	many	TRBJ2-7	TRBV7-9	TGTGCCAGCAGCTTGGGACGGAGCTCCTACGAGCAGTACTTC	CASSLGRSSYEQYF
NA	medium-sized	TRBJ1-2	TRBV5-4	TGTGCCAGCAGCTTGGTAACCGGCTATGGCTACACCTTC	CASSLVTGYGYTF
NA	once	TRBJ1-1	TRBV30	TGTGCCTGGTTAGGACAGCTGAACACTGAAGCTTTCTTT	CAWLGQLNTEAFF
TRBD2	NA	TRBJ2-5	TRBV18	TGTGCCAGCTCCCCACCCGGTAGCGGGAGTCCGACCCAGTACTTC	CASSPPGSGSPTQYF
TRBD2	once	TRBJ2-2	TRBV5-6	TGTGCCAGCAGCTTGGTACTAGCGGGAGGGCCAGGGGAGCTGTTTTTT	CASSLVLAGGPGELFF
NA	many	TRBJ1-2	TRBV9	TGTGCCAGCAGCGTAGACAGCACCGGTGGCGACTATGGCTACACCTTC	CASSVDSTGGDYGYTF
TRBD1	NA	TRBJ2-1	TRBV29-1	TGCAGCGTAAACCGGAGGGACAGGGTGAACAATGAGCAGTTCTTC	CSVNRRDRVNNEQFF
TRBD1	few	TRBJ1-2	TRBV6-5	TGTGCCAGCAGTTGGACAGGGCGGGTGGGCGGCTACACCTTC	CASSWTGRVGGYTF
NA	NA	TRBJ1-1	TRBV2	TGTGCCAGCAATCGGGAATTGGACACTGAAGCTTTCTTT	CASNRELDTEAFF